The clone carrying this TCR beta chain was seen just once. The protocol was immunoSEQ multiplex PCR, while the TCRdb copy is restricted to in-frame clones and leaves out a portion. This sample has about 100,000 clones, with more than 75% found just once. These data come from a study of control samples from healthy donors and cancer patients. The specimen sequenced was blood. The TCR comes from a woman aged 45-59 years in good health.

The CDR3: CASSARLAGMNTGELFF. CDR3 DNA: TGTGCCAGCAGTGCTCGACTAGCGGGGATGAACACCGGGGAGCTGTTTTTT. This sequence joins TRBV6-4 and TRBJ2-2; 11 nucleotides match TRBD2. Germline CDR1 is MRHNA and CDR2 is SNTAGT. The CDR3 loop spans 17 amino acids. V was clipped by 4 bases and J by 1 base; unmatched bases: 5.